This TCR beta chain was sequenced during a study of radiotherapy plus CTLA-4 blockade in lung cancer. Study-level information: Objective responses arose in approximately 17% of patients, and around 30% experienced disease control. Whole-study results and caveats: After treatment with radiotherapy plus ipilimumab, TCR clones that came from the tumor expanded in blood.

Germline loops: CDR1 MDHEN, CDR2 SYDVKM. The CDR3 is made up of 15 amino acids. Germline trimming cut 2 bases from V and 4 bases from J; bases unmatched to any gene: 5. Generated by immunoSEQ multiplex PCR, the TCRdb table keeps only in-frame clones and is missing some. Here the sample spans 75,000 to 80,000 clones, around 84% being singletons. About this clone itself: The antigen is undetermined.

This chain joins TRBV28 and TRBJ1-2; 9 bases match TRBD1. This TCR came from a human donor with non-small cell lung cancer who had stable disease on radiotherapy plus ipilimumab. The sample consisted of peripheral blood, taken from a patient treated with radiotherapy plus ipilimumab. CDR3 loop: CASSLPGQGGYGYTF. The CDR3 nucleotides read TGTGCCAGCAGTTTACCGGGACAGGGCGGCTATGGCTACACCTTC.